Each of the 30 T cell receptor beta chains below was sequenced from the same sample in a study of blood T cells in healthy people across ages. Then a second PCR, running about 7 to 11 cycles, was carried out with a sample-barcoded 5' primer and a J-beta primer mix. TCRdb re-analysed the 5' RACE reads in MiXCR, keeping a single row per CDR3 protein. This sample carries more than 800,000 distinct CDR3 sequences, about 28% of them seen once, and the ten largest clones take roughly 17%. Source material: blood. Every receptor here comes from a woman at least 80 years old in good health.

V is TRBV14 and J is TRBJ2-7; 10 positions match TRBD2. V dropped 5 bases and J dropped 4; count of bases not matched to a gene: 11. The CDR3 runs 16 residues. Per the germline V gene, CDR1 is SGHDN and CDR2 is FVKESK. The CDR3 region is CASSYLASGGPYEQYF. CDR3 DNA sequence: TGTGCCAGCAGCTACTTGGCTAGCGGGGGTCCGTACGAGCAGTACTTC.

This clonotype was seen repeatedly, ten times or more. V is TRBV12-3 or TRBV12-4 and J is TRBJ2-3; D is perhaps TRBD2 (5 bases). V was trimmed by 5 bases and J by 8 bases, leaving 8 bases between them. The CDR3 totals 11 residues. The CDR3 DNA follows: TGTGCCAGCAGTCTCACTAGTACGCAGTATTTT. Translating it yields CASSLTSTQYF.

This clonotype was seen a handful of times. This sequence joins TRBV6-2 or TRBV6-3 and TRBJ1-2; weak D call: TRBD1 (6 bases). The germline CDR1 and CDR2 sequences are MNHEY and SVGEGT. V lost 5 bases to trimming and J lost 0 bases, with 10 bases between them. This CDR3 contains 14 residues. The CDR3 DNA sequence: TGTGCCAGCAGTCGGACAGCAGCTAACTATGGCTACACCTTC. This encodes CASSRTAANYGYTF.

The chain uses TRBV6-5 and TRBJ1-1, with no clear D. Trimming took 1 base from V and 1 from J, leaving 7 bases between them. There are 14 residues in the CDR3. The germline V gene has CDR1 MNHEY and CDR2 SVGAGI. Here the CDR3 reads CASSYFASNTEAFF. The CDR3, as DNA: TGTGCCAGCAGTTACTTTGCTTCGAACACTGAAGCTTTCTTT.

The chain links TRBV12-3 or TRBV12-4 to TRBJ2-3; either TRBD1 or TRBD2 may fit D (6 bases each). V lost 1 base, J lost 13 bases, and 15 bases lay in between. The CDR3 sequence is 13 residues long. CDR3 region: CASSLGGADAEYF. The CDR3 bases are TGTGCCAGCAGTTTAGGGGGGGCAGATGCGGAGTATTTT.

This clonotype showed up just a few times. The CDR3 DNA is TGTGCCAGCAGAACAGGCGGGGGGGCAACAGATACGCAGTATTTT. Amino acids: CASRTGGGATDTQYF. This rearrangement joins TRBV2 to TRBJ2-3; TRBD2 aligns across 9 bases. Trimming cost V 6 bases and J 3 bases; bases outside gene matches: 7. CDR1 and CDR2 (germline): SNHLY, FYNNEI. CDR3 size: 15 residues.

In the case of this clonotype: This may come from a read error, since a much larger clone is one base off. The chain combines TRBV10-3 with TRBJ2-5; 13 bases align to TRBD2. Germline V CDR1 and CDR2: ENHRY, SYGVKD. The CDR3 extends over 15 amino acids. The CDR3, as DNA: TGTGTCATCAGCCGGACTAGCGGGGGTGGGGAGACCCAGTACTTC. Its translation is CVISRTSGGGETQYF.

This clonotype has only one observation. The chain combines TRBV2 with TRBJ2-7; D gene uncertain. The CDR3 extends over 12 amino acids. The ends were cut back, 7 bases at V and 6 bases at J, with 13 bases in the middle. Germline CDR1 is SNHLY and CDR2 is FYNNEI. CDR3 sequence reads: CASKNSGSEQYF. CDR3 DNA sequence: TGTGCCAGCAAGAACAGTGGGTCCGAGCAGTACTTC.

This clonotype came up a few times. The chain couples TRBV20-1 to TRBJ1-5; D gene uncertain. Trimming stripped 3 bases from V and 6 bases from J, with 21 bases between. The CDR3 length is 16 residues. CDR1 is DFQATT and CDR2 is SNEGSKA in the germline V gene (reference sequence). CDR3 amino acids: CSASNPGSPRIQPQHF. CDR3 nucleotides: TGCAGTGCTAGTAATCCCGGATCCCCGAGGATTCAGCCCCAGCATTTT.

A few counts support this clonotype. The chain uses TRBV9 and TRBJ2-5, with D maybe TRBD2 (5 bases). The CDR3 is 15 residues long. V was cut by 2 bases and J by 6 bases, with 17 bases left in between. From germline, CDR1 is SGDLS and CDR2 YYNGEE. CDR3 coding DNA: TGTGCCAGCAGCGTGGGTTCGGGAATTTGGCAGACCCAGTACTTC. It translates to CASSVGSGIWQTQYF.

This clonotype was seen at least ten times. The chain combines TRBV7-2 with TRBJ1-6; no firm D call. Trimming took off 3 bases at V and 6 bases at J, with 15 bases between the two ends. Germline CDR1 SGHTA, CDR2 FQGNSA. The CDR3 sequence is 16 residues long. The CDR3 loop reads CASSFSVLSSNSPLHF. For the CDR3, the DNA is TGTGCCAGCAGCTTCTCCGTTTTGAGCTCTAATTCACCCCTCCACTTT.

The sample holds many counts of this clonotype. This rearrangement joins TRBV6-2 or TRBV6-3 to TRBJ2-7; D is possibly TRBD1 (5 bases). Germline V gene data show CDR1 as MNHEY and CDR2 as SVGEGT. With 0 bases removed from V and 2 bases from J, the gap between germline ends came to 8 bases. The length of the CDR3 is 14 residues. Here the CDR3 reads CASSYSTETYEQYF. In DNA form, the CDR3 reads TGTGCCAGCAGTTACTCGACAGAAACCTACGAGCAGTACTTC.

V usage is TRBV7-2 and J usage is TRBJ2-7, with 10 bases identical to TRBD2. The J call could be wrong; TRBJ2-5 is a better fit for the DNA end. This CDR3 comprises 15 residues. The germline V gene has CDR1 SGHTA and CDR2 FQGNSA. Written as DNA, the CDR3 is TGTGCCAGCAGCCGACCCCGGGGACTAGCGGAGACCCAGTACTTC. It is translated as CASSRPRGLAETQYF.

This clonotype was counted at least ten times. This chain's CDR3 is CASSARGQSTDTQYF. The CDR3 DNA is TGCGCCAGCAGCGCGAGGGGCCAGAGCACAGATACGCAGTATTTT. The chain carries TRBV5-1 and TRBJ2-3, with D tentatively TRBD1 or TRBD2 (5 bases each). The germline gives CDR1 SGHRS, CDR2 YFSETQ. This CDR3 has 15 amino acids. V was shortened by 4 bases and J by 0 bases, with 12 bases between the two germline ends.

The chain couples TRBV7-3 to TRBJ2-6; tentatively, D is TRBD1 (5 bases). The V end lost 11 bases, the J end lost 0 bases, and 14 bases lay between the germline ends. This CDR3 region has 15 residues. Per the germline V gene, CDR1 is SGHTA and CDR2 is FQGTGA. CDR3 sequence reads: CAGPPRGSGANVLTF. The CDR3 DNA is TGTGCCGGCCCCCCAAGGGGCTCTGGGGCCAACGTCCTGACTTTC.

This clonotype was counted once. A clone one base away is much larger, so this may be a read error. This chain connects TRBV6-6 to TRBJ2-1, with a tentative D call TRBD1 (6 bases). V lost 5 bases, J lost 6 bases, and 23 bases lay in between. There are 17 residues in the CDR3. CDR1 is MNHNY and CDR2 is SVGAGI in the germline V gene (reference sequence). CDR3 amino acids: CASSLDPNRDPRNEQFF. The CDR3 DNA sequence: TGTGCCAGCAGTCTCGACCCAAACAGGGACCCTCGCAATGAGCAGTTCTTC.

The genes are TRBV3-1 and TRBJ2-1; TRBD2 might be the D (6 bases). With 1 base removed from V and 9 bases from J, the gap between germline ends came to 10 bases. CDR1 and CDR2 from the germline V gene are LGHDT and YNNKEL (reference sequence). The CDR3 runs 13 residues. The CDR3 bases are TGTGCCAGCAGCCAAGCCGGGAGAGGTGAGCAGTTCTTC. Translating it yields CASSQAGRGEQFF.

The chain employs TRBV30 and TRBJ2-3; D is perhaps TRBD2 (5 bases). The CDR3 has 13 residues. Per the germline V gene, CDR1 is GTSNPN and CDR2 is SVGIG (reference sequence). Trimming took 4 bases from V and 7 from J, leaving 15 bases between them. The CDR3 loop is CAWNEGLGNTQYF. The CDR3 DNA is TGTGCCTGGAATGAGGGTTTGGGGAATACGCAGTATTTT.

A few counts support this clonotype. Germline is not matched at one junction end, which may reflect a read error. V is TRBV12-3 or TRBV12-4 and J is TRBJ2-1; maybe TRBD2 (6 bases). The CDR3 covers 13 residues. The CDR3 sequence: CASSRDSYNERFF. The DNA of the CDR3 is TGTGCCAGCAGTCGGGACTCCTACAATGAGCGGTTCTTC.

This clonotype was seen a few times. This may arise from a read error, as a much more abundant clone is one base away. The chain joins TRBV12-3 or TRBV12-4 to TRBJ2-7; 8 bases map to TRBD1. The CDR3 loop spans 13 amino acids. The V gene end was trimmed by 1 base and the J gene end by 6 bases; junction bases not matched to a gene: 2. The chain's CDR3 is CASSLGTGSEQYF. CDR3 nucleotides: TGTGCCAGCAGTTTAGGGACAGGGAGCGAGCAGTACTTC.

There are many counts of this clonotype. The V call is TRBV4-1, the J call TRBJ2-5, with D tentatively TRBD1 (6 bases). The CDR3 sequence is 14 residues long. Trimming shortened V by 2 bases and J by 2 bases, and 9 bases separated the two germline ends. The germline CDR1 and CDR2 sequences are MGHRA and YSYEKL. The CDR3 DNA follows: TGCGCCAGCAGCCAAAAAGGGGGACAAGAGACCCAGTACTTC. Translation: CASSQKGGQETQYF.

Ten or more counts support this clonotype. The CDR3 here is CASSPTGQAAYNEQFF. CDR3 in DNA: TGCGCCAGCAGCCCAACCGGACAGGCAGCCTACAATGAGCAGTTCTTC. The V and J genes are TRBV4-3 and TRBJ2-1; 7 bases agree with TRBD1. Germline lookup yields CDR1 LGHNA and CDR2 YSLEER. This CDR3 has 16 residues. With 4 bases clipped from V and 2 bases from J, the junction kept 8 bases outside the gene matches.

The chain links TRBV4-3 to TRBJ2-7; D uncertain. This CDR3 spans 15 amino acids. From germline, CDR1 is LGHNA and CDR2 YSLEER. Trimming removed 0 bases at V and 1 base at J, with 10 bases between. CDR3 protein: CASSQDIGKSYEQYF. CDR3 nucleotides: TGCGCCAGCAGCCAAGACATTGGCAAATCCTACGAGCAGTACTTC.

This clonotype appeared a single time. Being one base from a much bigger clone, this may be a read error. V is TRBV7-9 and J is TRBJ2-5; 9 bases match TRBD1. Germline values: CDR1 SEHNR, CDR2 FQNEAQ (reference sequence). The V segment lost 4 bases and the J segment 11 bases; nucleotides outside the gene matches: 17. This CDR3 is built from 16 residues. The CDR3 reads CASSSGQGTWDNEQYF. The CDR3 bases are TGTGCCAGCAGCTCAGGACAGGGGACGTGGGACAATGAGCAGTACTTC.

This clonotype was recorded many times. The chain couples TRBV12-3 or TRBV12-4 to TRBJ2-1; no definite D call. Trimming left V 6 bases short and J 9 bases short, with 18 bases between. This CDR3 comprises 14 residues. CDR3 coding DNA: TGTGCCAGCAGGACTTCAGGAGAATTGGTTGAGCAGTTCTTC. Its protein is CASRTSGELVEQFF.

The chain couples TRBV3-1 to TRBJ1-1; tentatively, D is TRBD1 (5 bases). The CDR3 consists of 17 residues. The germline CDR1 and CDR2 sequences are LGHDT and YNNKEL (reference sequence). Deletions cut 3 bases from V and 1 base from J, with 18 bases between. Written as DNA, the CDR3 is TGTGCCAGCAGCCAGGGCGGTTCACTAGGGGAGAACACTGAAGCTTTCTTT. Protein: CASSQGGSLGENTEAFF.

This clonotype was counted at least ten times. V is TRBV11-2 and J is TRBJ1-2, with D possibly matching TRBD1 (5 bases). The V end was cut by 5 bases, the J end by 4 bases, with 14 bases between. The CDR3 consists of 14 residues. CDR1 SGHAT and CDR2 FQNNGV come from the germline V gene. Here the CDR3 reads CASSPSSGLYGYTF. CDR3 bases: TGTGCCAGCAGCCCATCTTCGGGACTCTATGGCTACACCTTC.

This clonotype showed up just a few times. In DNA form, the CDR3 reads TGTGCCAGCAGGCCCCCCGACGGGAACTATGGCTACACCTTC. This codes for CASRPPDGNYGYTF. V usage is TRBV28 and J usage is TRBJ1-2; D gene ambiguous. Germline V gene lookup returns CDR1 MDHEN and CDR2 SYDVKM. The CDR3 is 14 residues long. Deletions cut 6 bases from V and 2 bases from J, with 13 bases between.

In this sample, this clonotype turned up many times. J is TRBJ2-3 and V is TRBV5-5; 12 nucleotides match TRBD2. The trim removed 4 bases at V and 6 bases at J, leaving 12 bases unmatched. Germline CDR1 reads SGHKS; CDR2 reads YYEKEE (reference sequence). The CDR3 is 17 amino acids. CDR3 residues: CASSPSPLAGGLDTQYF. DNA of the CDR3: TGTGCCAGCAGCCCGAGCCCTCTAGCGGGGGGGCTCGATACGCAGTATTTT.

This clonotype came up many times. The J gene is TRBJ2-7, the V gene TRBV11-2; 9 bases are a match to TRBD2. Germline trimming cut 0 bases from V and 4 bases from J; bases unmatched to any gene: 4. Germline lookup yields CDR1 SGHAT and CDR2 FQNNGV. The CDR3 covers 15 residues. The CDR3: CASSLERLAVYEQYF. CDR3 sequence (DNA): TGTGCCAGCAGCTTAGAGAGACTAGCGGTTTACGAGCAGTACTTC.